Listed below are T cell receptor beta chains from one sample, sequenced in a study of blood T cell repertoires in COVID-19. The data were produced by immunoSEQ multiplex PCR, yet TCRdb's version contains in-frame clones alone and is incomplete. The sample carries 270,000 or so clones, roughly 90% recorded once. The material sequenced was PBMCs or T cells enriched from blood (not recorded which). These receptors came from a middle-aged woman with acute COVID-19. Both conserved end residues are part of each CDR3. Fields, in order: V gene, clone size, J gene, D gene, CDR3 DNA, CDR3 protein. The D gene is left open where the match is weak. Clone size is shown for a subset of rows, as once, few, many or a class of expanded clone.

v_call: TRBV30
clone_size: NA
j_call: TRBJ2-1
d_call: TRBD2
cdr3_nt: TGTGCCTGGACCCTAGCGGGAGGGCCTTACAATGAGCAGTTCTTC
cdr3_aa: CAWTLAGGPYNEQFF

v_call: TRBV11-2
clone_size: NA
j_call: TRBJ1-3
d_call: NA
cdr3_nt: TGTGCCAGCAGCTTAGGGACATTTCAAGCCGGAAACACCATATATTTT
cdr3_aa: CASSLGTFQAGNTIYF

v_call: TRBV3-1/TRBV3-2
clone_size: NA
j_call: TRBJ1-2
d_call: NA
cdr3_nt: TGTGCCAGCAGCCAAATAGAGAAAGAGGGCTACACCTTC
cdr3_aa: CASSQIEKEGYTF

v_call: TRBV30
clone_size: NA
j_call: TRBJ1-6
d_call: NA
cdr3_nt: TGTGCCTGGGTGACTTTAGGCAGGGAATCTTCACCCCTCCACTTT
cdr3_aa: CAWVTLGRESSPLHF

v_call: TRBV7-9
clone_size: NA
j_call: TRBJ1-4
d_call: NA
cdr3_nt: TGTGCCAGCGGTCGTTTGGGGGGAAATGAAAAACTGTTTTTT
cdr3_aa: CASGRLGGNEKLFF

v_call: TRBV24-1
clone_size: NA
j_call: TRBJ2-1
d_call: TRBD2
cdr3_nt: TGTGCCACCAGTGATCGATCGACTAGCGGGACGAGCTCCTACAATGAGCAGTTCTTC
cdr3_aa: CATSDRSTSGTSSYNEQFF

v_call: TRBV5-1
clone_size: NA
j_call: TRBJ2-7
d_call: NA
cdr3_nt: TGCGCCAGCAGCCTGGGGGGCGGGGGCCCTTACGAGCAGTACTTC
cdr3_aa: CASSLGGGGPYEQYF

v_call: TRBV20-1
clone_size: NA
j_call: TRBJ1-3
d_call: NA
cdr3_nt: TGCAGTGCTAGTCGGGGACGGGGGGACACCATATATTTT
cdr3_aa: CSASRGRGDTIYF

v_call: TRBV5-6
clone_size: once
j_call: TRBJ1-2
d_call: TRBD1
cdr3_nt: TGTGCCAGCAGCTTGCAGGGGGCAAGGGGCTACACCTTC
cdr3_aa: CASSLQGARGYTF

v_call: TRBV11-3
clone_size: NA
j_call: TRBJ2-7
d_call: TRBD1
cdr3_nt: TGTGCCAGCAGCTCCCCCGGGACAGACCATTACTACGAGCAGTACTTC
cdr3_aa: CASSSPGTDHYYEQYF

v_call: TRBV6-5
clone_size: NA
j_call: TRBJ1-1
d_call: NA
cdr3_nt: TGTGCCAGCAGTTTAGGGGCAAACACTGAAGCTTTCTTT
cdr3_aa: CASSLGANTEAFF

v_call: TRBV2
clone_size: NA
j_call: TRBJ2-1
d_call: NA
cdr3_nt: TGTGCCAGCAGGGTGAGGGCTGGTAATGAGCAGTTCTTC
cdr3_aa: CASRVRAGNEQFF

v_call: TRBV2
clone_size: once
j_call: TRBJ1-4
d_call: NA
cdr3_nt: TGTGCCAGCAGTGAACTCAGGGGTCAACTGTTTTTT
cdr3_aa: CASSELRGQLFF

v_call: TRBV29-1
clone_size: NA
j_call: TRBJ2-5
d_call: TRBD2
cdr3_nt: TGCAGCGTTGGGGGTAGCGGGGAGTTTAGGACCCAGTACTTC
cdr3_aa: CSVGGSGEFRTQYF

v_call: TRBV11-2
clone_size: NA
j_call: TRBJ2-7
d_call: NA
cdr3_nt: TGTGCCAGCAGCTTAGGCGGGGCAACCTACGAGCAGTACTTC
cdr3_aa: CASSLGGATYEQYF

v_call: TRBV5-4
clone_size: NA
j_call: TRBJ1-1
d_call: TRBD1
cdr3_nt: TGTGCCAGCAGCTGGGCAGGGGGGATCACTGAAGCTTTCTTT
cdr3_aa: CASSWAGGITEAFF

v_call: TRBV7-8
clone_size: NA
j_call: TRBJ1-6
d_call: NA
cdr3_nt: TGTGCCAGCAGCTTAGCGACAACGGCCTATAATTCACCCCTCCACTTT
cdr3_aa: CASSLATTAYNSPLHF

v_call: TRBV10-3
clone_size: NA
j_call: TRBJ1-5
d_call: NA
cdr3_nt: TGTGCCATCAGTGAGGGTCAGAATTGGCAGCCCCAGCATTTT
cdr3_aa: CAISEGQNWQPQHF

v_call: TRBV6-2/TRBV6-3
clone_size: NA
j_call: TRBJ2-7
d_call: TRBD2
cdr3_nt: TGTGCCAGCAGTTATACACTAGCGAGGCAGTACTTC
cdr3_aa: CASSYTLARQYF

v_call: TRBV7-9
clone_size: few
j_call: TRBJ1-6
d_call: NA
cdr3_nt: TGTGCCAGCAGCTTCCCGGGGGGGTTTAATTCACCCCTCCACTTT
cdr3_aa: CASSFPGGFNSPLHF

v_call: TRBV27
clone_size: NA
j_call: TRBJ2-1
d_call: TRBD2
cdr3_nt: TGTGCCAGCAGTTCCGGGAGGGCCGGCTACAATGAGCAGTTCTTC
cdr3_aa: CASSSGRAGYNEQFF

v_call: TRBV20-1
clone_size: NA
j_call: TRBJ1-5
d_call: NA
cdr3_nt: TGCAGTGCTAGTACAACTAGCAATCAGCCCCAGCATTTT
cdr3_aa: CSASTTSNQPQHF

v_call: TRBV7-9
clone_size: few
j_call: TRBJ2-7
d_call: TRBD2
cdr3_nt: TGTGCCAGCAGCCCTCAGCGGGAGGGCTCCTGGGAGCAGTACTTC
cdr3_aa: CASSPQREGSWEQYF

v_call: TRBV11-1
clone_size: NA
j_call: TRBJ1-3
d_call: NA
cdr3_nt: TGTGCCAGCAGCTTAGTTGGCAGAACCTCTGGAAACACCATATATTTT
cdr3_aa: CASSLVGRTSGNTIYF

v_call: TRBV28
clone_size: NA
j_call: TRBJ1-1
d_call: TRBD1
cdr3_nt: TGTGCCAGCAGTCCTCCGGGACAGCCAAACACTGAAGCTTTCTTT
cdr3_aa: CASSPPGQPNTEAFF

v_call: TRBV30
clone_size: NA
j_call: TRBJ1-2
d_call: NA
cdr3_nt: TGTGCCTGGAGAGTACGAGGCGGCTATGGCTACACCTTC
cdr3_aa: CAWRVRGGYGYTF

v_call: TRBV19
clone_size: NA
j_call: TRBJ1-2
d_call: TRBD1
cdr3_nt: TGTGCCAGTCGGCTTAGACAGGGTCGCGGCTACACCTTC
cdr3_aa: CASRLRQGRGYTF

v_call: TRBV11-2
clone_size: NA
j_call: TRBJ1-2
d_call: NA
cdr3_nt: TGTGCCAGCAGCCCCCGACTGAACTCTGGCTACACCTTC
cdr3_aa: CASSPRLNSGYTF

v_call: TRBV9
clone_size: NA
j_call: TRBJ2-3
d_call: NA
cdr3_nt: TGTGCCAGCAGCGCCAGGGCGCTTGGTGGGGATACGCAGTATTTT
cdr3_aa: CASSARALGGDTQYF

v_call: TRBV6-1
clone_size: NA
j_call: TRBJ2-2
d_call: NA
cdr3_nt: TGTGCCAGCAGTGAAACTAGCCCCGGGGAGCTGTTTTTT
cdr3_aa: CASSETSPGELFF

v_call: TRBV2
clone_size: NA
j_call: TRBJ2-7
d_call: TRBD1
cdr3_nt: TGTGCCAGCTGCCGGGACAGGGGGAACGAGCAGTACTTC
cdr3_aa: CASCRDRGNEQYF

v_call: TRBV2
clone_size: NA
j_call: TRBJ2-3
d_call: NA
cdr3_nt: TGTGCCAGCAGGGCATATACAGATACGCAGTATTTT
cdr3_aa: CASRAYTDTQYF

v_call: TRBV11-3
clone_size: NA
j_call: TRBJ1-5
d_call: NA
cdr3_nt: TGTGCCAGCAGCTTAGGCGGACAATCCTTGAATCAGCCCCAGCATTTT
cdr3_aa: CASSLGGQSLNQPQHF

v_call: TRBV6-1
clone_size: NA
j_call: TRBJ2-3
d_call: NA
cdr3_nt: TGTGCCAGCAGTGTTGCACCAGCGGTTAGCACAGATACGCAGTATTTT
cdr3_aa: CASSVAPAVSTDTQYF

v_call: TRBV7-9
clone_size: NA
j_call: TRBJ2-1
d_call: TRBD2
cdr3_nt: TGTGCCAGCAGCTTAAGCGGGAGGGGTTTACATGAGCAGTTCTTC
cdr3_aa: CASSLSGRGLHEQFF

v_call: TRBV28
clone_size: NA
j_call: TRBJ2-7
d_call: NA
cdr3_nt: TGTGCCAGCACGAGCCGGGGCGAGCAGTACTTC
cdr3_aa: CASTSRGEQYF

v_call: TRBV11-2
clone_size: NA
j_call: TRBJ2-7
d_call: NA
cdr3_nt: TGTGCCAGCAGCTTAGTCTTAGGGAGCTACGAGCAGTACTTC
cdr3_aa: CASSLVLGSYEQYF

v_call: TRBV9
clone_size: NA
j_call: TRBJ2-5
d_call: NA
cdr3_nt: TGTGCCAGCAGCGGCGGGACAGACCAAGAGACCCAGTACTTC
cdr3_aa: CASSGGTDQETQYF

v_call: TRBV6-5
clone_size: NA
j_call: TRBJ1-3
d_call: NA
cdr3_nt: TGTGCCGCGGGGGCAGGGTCGGGTCCTGGAAACACCATATATTTT
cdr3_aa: CAAGAGSGPGNTIYF

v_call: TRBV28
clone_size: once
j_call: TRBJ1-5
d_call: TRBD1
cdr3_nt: TGTGCCAGCAGCACAACTGGACAGGGAAATCAGCCCCAGCATTTT
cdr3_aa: CASSTTGQGNQPQHF

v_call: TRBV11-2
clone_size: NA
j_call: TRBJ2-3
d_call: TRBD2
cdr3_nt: TGTGCCAGCAGGCCGACTAGCGGGAGAGCAGATACGCAGTATTTT
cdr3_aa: CASRPTSGRADTQYF

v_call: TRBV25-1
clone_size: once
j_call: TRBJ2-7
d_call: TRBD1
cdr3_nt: TGTGCCAGCAGTGAATGGACAGGCAGTTACGAGCAGTACTTC
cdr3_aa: CASSEWTGSYEQYF

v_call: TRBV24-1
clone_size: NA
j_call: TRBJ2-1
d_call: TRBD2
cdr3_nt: TGTGCCACCAGTGACAGGAGCGGGAGGAGGGGAAATGAGCAGTTCTTC
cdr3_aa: CATSDRSGRRGNEQFF

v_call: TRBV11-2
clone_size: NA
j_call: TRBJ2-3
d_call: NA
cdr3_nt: TGTGCCAGCAGCCTCCAGGGGTATGGCACAGATACGCAGTATTTT
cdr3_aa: CASSLQGYGTDTQYF

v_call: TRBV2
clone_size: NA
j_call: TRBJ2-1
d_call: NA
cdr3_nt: TGTGCCAGCAGTGGGACAGATTACAATGAGCAGTTCTTC
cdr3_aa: CASSGTDYNEQFF

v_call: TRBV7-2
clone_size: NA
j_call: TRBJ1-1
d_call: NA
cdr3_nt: TGTGCCAGCAGCCCACAGGTTCACGTGAACACTGAAGCTTTCTTT
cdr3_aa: CASSPQVHVNTEAFF

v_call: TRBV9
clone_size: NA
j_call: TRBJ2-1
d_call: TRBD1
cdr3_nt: TGTGCCAGCAGCTCCGGGACAGGAGGGGTCGATGAGCAGTTCTTC
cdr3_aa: CASSSGTGGVDEQFF